Sequencing of this TCR beta chain was carried out in a study of T-cell memory formation after mild COVID-19. Only a few counts were recorded for this clonotype. Trimming took off 7 bases at V and 0 bases at J, with 7 bases between the two ends. Germline V gives CDR1 SEHNR, CDR2 FQNEAQ (reference sequence). This CDR3 is 13 amino acids long. TCRdb itself ran the 5' RACE reads through MiXCR, one entry per CDR3 protein. The sample records 450,000 or so distinct CDR3 sequences, roughly 23% being singletons. The chain employs TRBV7-9 and TRBJ2-1, with D uncertain. The origin of this receptor is an adult woman who had mild COVID-19 (a few samples of this study predate the infection). Cell type and time point are not known. The sequencing input was PBMCs or a T cell subset sorted from them (not recorded which). This CDR3 reads CASTGRSYNEQFF. The CDR3 nucleotides are TGTGCCAGCACGGGTCGCTCCTACAATGAGCAGTTCTTC.